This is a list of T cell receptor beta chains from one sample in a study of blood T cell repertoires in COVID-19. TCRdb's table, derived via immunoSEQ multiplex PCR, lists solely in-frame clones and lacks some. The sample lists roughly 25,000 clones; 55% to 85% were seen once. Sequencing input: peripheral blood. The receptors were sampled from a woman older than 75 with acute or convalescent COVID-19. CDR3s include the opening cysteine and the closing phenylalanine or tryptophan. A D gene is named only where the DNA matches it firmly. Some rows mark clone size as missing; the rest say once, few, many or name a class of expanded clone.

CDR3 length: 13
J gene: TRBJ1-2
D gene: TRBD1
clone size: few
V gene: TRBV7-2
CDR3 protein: CASSEQGMYGYTF
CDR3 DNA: TGTGCCAGCAGCGAACAGGGGATGTATGGCTACACCTTC

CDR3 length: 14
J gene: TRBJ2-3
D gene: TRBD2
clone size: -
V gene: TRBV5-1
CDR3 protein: CASSFRREQDTQYF
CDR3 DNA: TGCGCCAGCAGCTTCAGGCGGGAGCAGGATACGCAGTATTTT

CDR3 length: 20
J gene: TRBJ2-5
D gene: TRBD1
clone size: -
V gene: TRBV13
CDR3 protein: CASSSQPRDREIFPQETQYF
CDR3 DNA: TGTGCCAGCAGCTCCCAACCTCGGGACAGGGAAATTTTCCCTCAAGAGACCCAGTACTTC

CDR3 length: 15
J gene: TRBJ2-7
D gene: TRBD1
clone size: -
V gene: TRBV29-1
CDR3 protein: CSVEVLGTGTYEQYF
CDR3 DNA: TGCAGCGTTGAAGTCCTAGGGACAGGGACCTACGAGCAGTACTTC

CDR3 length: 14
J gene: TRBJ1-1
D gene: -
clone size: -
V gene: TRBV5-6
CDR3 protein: CASSLGQMNTEAFF
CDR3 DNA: TGTGCCAGCAGCTTGGGACAGATGAACACTGAAGCTTTCTTT

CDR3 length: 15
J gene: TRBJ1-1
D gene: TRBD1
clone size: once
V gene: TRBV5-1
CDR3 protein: CASTGTDLMNTEAFF
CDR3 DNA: TGCGCCAGCACCGGGACAGACTTGATGAACACTGAAGCTTTCTTT

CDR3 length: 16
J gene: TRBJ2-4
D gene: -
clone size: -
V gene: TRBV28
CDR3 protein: CASSLSRGGAKNIQYF
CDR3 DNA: TGTGCCAGCAGTTTAAGCAGGGGAGGGGCCAAAAACATTCAGTACTTC

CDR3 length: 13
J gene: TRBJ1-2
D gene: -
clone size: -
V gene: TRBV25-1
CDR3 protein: CASSPTELYGYTF
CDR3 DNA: TGTGCCAGCAGCCCGACAGAACTCTATGGCTACACCTTC

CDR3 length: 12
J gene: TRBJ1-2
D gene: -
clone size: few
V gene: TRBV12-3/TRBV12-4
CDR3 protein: CASSLAQSGYTF
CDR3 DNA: TGTGCCAGCAGTTTAGCACAGAGTGGCTACACCTTC

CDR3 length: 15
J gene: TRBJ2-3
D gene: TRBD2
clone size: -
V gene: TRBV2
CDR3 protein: CASRAPSGGGDTQYF
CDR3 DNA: TGTGCCAGCAGAGCTCCGAGCGGGGGGGGAGATACGCAGTATTTT

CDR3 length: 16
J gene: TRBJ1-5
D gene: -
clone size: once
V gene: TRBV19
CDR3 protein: CASSTGPGREDQPQHF
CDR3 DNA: TGTGCCAGTAGTACGGGACCGGGGAGGGAGGATCAGCCCCAGCATTTT

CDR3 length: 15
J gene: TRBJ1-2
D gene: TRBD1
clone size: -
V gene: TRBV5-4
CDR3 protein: CASSIVGTGLYGYTF
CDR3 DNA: TGTGCCAGCAGCATAGTAGGGACAGGTTTATATGGCTACACCTTC

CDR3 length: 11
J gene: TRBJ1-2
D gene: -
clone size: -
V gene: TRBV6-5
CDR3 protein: CAIATVGGYTF
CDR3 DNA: TGTGCCATCGCAACCGTCGGGGGCTACACCTTC

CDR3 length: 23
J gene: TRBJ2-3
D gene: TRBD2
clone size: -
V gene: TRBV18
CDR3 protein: CASSPFLVRGGCGSRQDTDTQYF
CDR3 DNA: TGTGCCAGCTCACCATTCCTAGTTAGAGGAGGGTGCGGGAGCAGGCAGGACACAGATACGCAGTATTTT

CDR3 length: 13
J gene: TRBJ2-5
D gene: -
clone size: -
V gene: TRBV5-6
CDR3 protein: CASSLDWESAQYF
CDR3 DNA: TGTGCCAGCAGCTTGGACTGGGAGTCTGCCCAGTACTTC

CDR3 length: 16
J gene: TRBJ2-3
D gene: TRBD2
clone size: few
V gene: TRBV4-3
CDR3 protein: CASSHRAGVPPDTQYF
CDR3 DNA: TGCGCCAGCAGCCACCGAGCGGGAGTACCCCCAGATACGCAGTATTTT

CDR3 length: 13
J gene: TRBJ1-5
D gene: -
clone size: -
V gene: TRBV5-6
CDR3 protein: CASSLAGNQPQHF
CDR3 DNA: TGTGCCAGCAGCTTGGCCGGCAATCAGCCCCAGCATTTT

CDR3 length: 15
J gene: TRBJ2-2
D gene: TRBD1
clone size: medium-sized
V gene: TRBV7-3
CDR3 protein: CASSETGGETGELFF
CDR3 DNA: TGTGCCAGCAGCGAGACAGGGGGGGAAACCGGGGAGCTGTTTTTT

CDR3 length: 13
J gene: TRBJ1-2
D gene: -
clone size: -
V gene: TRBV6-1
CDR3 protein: CASSDPRSYGYTF
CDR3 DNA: TGTGCCAGCAGTGACCCCAGAAGCTATGGCTACACCTTC

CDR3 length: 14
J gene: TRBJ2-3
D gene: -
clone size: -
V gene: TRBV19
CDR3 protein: CATNPPSSTDTQYF
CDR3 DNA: TGTGCCACCAACCCACCTAGCAGCACAGATACGCAGTATTTT

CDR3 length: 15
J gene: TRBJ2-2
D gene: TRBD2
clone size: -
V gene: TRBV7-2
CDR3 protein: CASSFYGGGTGELFF
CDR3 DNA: TGTGCCAGCAGCTTTTACGGGGGAGGGACCGGGGAGCTGTTTTTT

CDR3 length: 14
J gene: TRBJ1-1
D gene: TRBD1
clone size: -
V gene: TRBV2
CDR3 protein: CASSAQGSDTEAFF
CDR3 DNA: TGTGCCAGCAGCGCACAGGGGTCGGACACTGAAGCTTTCTTT

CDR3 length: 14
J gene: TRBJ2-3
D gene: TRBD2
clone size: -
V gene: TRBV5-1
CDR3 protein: CASSRGEGSDTQYF
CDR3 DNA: TGCGCCAGCAGTCGAGGGGAGGGGTCAGATACGCAGTATTTT

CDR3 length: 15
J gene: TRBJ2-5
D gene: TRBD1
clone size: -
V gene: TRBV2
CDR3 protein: CASSVGQGLRETQYF
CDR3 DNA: TGTGCCAGCAGCGTTGGACAGGGTCTTCGAGAGACCCAGTACTTC

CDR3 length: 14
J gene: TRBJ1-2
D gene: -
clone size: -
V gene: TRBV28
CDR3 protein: CASSFPQGGYGYTF
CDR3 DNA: TGTGCCAGCAGTTTTCCACAGGGCGGGTATGGCTACACCTTC

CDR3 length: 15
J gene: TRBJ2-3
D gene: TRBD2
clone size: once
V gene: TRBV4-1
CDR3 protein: CASSQGSGTRDTQYF
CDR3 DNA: TGCGCCAGCAGCCAAGGCTCCGGGACTAGAGATACGCAGTATTTT

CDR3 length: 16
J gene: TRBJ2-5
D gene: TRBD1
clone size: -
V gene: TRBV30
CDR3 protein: CAWIPPGGAGQGTQYF
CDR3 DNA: TGTGCCTGGATACCCCCAGGGGGCGCGGGGCAAGGGACCCAGTACTTC

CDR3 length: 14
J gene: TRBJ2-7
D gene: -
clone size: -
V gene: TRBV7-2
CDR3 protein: CASSLVPNSYEQYF
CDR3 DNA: TGTGCCAGCAGCTTAGTCCCAAATTCCTACGAGCAGTACTTC

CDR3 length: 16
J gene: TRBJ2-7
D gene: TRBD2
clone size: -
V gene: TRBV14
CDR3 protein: CASRGKGTSGTYEQYF
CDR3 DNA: TGTGCCAGCAGAGGTAAAGGAACTAGCGGAACCTACGAGCAGTACTTC

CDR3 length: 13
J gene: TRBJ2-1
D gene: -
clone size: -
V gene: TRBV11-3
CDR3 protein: CASSLGSRDEQFF
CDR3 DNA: TGTGCCAGCAGCTTAGGCTCTCGGGATGAGCAGTTCTTC

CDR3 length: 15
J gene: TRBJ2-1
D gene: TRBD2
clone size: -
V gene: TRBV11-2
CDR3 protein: CASSDSGRAQNEQFF
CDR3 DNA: TGTGCCAGCAGCGATAGCGGGAGGGCCCAAAATGAGCAGTTCTTC

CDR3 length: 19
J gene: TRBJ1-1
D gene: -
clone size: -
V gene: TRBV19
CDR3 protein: CASSPSYGRDGRWNTEAFF
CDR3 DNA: TGTGCCAGTAGTCCCTCCTATGGGCGCGATGGCCGATGGAACACTGAAGCTTTCTTT

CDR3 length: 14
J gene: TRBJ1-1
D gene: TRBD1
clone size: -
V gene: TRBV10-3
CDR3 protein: CAISSGTDYTEAFF
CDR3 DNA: TGTGCCATCAGTTCCGGGACAGATTACACTGAAGCTTTCTTT

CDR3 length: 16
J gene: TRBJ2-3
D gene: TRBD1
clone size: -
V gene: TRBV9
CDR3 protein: CASSVGRDRVSDTQYF
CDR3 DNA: TGTGCCAGCAGCGTAGGGCGTGACAGGGTCTCAGATACGCAGTATTTT

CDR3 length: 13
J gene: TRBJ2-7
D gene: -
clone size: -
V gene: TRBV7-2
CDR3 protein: CASSSRLGAEQYF
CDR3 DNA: TGTGCCAGCAGCTCGAGACTTGGTGCGGAGCAGTACTTC